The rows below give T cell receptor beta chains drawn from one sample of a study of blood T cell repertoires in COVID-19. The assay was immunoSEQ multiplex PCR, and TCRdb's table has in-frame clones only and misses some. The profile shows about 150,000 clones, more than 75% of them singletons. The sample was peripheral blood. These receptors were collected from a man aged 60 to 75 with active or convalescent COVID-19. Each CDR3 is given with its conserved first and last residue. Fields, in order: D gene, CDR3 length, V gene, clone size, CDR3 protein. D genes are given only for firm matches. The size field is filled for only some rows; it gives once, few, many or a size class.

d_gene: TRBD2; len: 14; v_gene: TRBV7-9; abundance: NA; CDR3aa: CASSLREEQETQYF
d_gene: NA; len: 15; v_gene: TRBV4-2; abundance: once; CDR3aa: CASSQDRGFGGELFF
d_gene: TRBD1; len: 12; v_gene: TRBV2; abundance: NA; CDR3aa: CASTDRGNEQFF
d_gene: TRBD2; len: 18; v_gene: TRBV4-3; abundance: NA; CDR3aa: CASSQAVTLAGATDTQYF
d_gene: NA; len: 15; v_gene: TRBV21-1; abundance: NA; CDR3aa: CASSRRRRENTEAFF
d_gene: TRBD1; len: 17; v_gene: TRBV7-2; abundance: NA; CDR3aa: CASSSSSGQGAGSPLHF
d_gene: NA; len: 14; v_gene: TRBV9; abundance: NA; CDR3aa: CASSVISDRGGYTF
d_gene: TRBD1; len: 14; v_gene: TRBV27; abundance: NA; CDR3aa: CASSVGTGGQPQHF
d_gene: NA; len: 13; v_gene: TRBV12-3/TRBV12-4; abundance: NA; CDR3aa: CASNRGSTDTQYF
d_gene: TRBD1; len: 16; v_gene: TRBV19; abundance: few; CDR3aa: CASSPDRAYSNQPQHF
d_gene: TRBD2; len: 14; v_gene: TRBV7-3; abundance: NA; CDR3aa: CASSSLAGVGEQYF
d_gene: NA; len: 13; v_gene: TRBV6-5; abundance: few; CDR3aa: CASRRQFQETQYF
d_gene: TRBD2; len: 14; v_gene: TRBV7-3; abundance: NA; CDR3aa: CASSPGTRINEQFF
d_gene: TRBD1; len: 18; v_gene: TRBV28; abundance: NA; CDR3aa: CASSLDTSVTGGSYEQYF
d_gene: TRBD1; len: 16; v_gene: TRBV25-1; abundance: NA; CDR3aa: CASSEPGDRGIDGYTF
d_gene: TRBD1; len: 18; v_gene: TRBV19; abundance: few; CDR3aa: CASRARSGQGSSGNTIYF
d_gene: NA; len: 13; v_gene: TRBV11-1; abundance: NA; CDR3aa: CASSSPRDNEQFF
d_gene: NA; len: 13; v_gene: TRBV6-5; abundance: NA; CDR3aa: CASSYSLGGEAFF
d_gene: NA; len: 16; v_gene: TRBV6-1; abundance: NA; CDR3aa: CASSEQAAFSGNTIYF
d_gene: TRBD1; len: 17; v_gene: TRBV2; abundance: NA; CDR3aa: CASSEQGARAYNEKLFF
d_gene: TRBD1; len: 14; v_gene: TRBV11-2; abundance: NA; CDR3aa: CASSRTGLNQPQHF
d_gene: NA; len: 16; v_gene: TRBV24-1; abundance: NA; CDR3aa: CATSDYTGQNTGELFF
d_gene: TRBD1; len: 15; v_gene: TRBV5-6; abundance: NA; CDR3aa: CASSLAGQGDSEQYF
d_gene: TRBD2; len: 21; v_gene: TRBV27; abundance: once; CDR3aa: CASSRAAGTSGRGEKYNEQFF
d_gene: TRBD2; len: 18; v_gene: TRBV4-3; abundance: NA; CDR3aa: CASSQDTSGRAGGNEQFF
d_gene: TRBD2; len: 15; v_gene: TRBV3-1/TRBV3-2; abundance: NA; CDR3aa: CASSQGIRAGGEQFF
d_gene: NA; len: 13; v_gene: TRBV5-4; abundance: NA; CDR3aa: CASSFRESKTQYF
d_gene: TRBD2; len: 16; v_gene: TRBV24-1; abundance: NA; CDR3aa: CATSDLPSGSNNEQFF
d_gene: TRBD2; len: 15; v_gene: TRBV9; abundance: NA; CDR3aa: CASSPSGSSGNEQFF
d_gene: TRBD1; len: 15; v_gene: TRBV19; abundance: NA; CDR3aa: CASRDRGRGNEKLFF
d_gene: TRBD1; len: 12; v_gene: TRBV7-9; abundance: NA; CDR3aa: CASSQTGHEQYF
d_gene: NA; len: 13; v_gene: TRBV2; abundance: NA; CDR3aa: CASSEEQGSLRYF
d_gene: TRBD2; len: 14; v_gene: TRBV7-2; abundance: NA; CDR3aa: CASSASGLFETQYF
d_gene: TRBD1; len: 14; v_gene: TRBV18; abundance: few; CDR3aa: CASSIGQGNEKLFF
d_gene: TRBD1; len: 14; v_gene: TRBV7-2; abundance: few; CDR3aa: CASRDRPSSYEQYF
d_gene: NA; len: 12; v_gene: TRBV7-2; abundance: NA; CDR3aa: CASSSFGETQYF
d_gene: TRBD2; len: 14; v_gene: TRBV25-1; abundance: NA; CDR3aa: CASRGSGREETQYF
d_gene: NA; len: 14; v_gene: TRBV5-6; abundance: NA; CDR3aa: CASSLWTSGHEQFF
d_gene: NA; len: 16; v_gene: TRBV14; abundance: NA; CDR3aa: CASSHRAGAGTGELFF
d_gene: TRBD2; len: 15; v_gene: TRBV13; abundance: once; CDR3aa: CASSHGLAQYNEQFF
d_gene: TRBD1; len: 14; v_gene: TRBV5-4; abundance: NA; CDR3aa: CACQDGQGEGGYTF
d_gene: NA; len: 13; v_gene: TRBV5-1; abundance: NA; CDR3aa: CASSQRPGQEQFF
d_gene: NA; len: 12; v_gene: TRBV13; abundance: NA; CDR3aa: CASSLAKGGYTF
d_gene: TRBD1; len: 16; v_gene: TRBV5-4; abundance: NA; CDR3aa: CASSLDPGGWDTEAFF
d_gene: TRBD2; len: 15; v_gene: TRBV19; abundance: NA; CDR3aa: CASSSAGGLEDTQYF
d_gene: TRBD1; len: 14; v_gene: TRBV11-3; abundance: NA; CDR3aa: CASSTGQVNTEAFF
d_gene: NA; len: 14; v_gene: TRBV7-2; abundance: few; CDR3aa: CASSFRQRSYEQYF
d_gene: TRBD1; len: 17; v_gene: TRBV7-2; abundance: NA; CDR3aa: CASSLRLGTGSNQPQHF
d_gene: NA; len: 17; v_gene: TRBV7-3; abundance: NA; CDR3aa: CASSSGGLHLAKNIQYF
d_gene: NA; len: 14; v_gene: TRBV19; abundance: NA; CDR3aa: CASSGAGKIGEQYF
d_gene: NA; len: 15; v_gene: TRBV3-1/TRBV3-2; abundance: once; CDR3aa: CASSQNHGGADTQYF
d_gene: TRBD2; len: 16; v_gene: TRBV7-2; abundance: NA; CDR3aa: CASSLRLAGGTDTQYF
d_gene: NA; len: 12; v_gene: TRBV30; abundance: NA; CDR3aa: CAWSPSSYEQYF
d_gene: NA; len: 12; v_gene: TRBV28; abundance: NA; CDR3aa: CASRSDSYGYTF